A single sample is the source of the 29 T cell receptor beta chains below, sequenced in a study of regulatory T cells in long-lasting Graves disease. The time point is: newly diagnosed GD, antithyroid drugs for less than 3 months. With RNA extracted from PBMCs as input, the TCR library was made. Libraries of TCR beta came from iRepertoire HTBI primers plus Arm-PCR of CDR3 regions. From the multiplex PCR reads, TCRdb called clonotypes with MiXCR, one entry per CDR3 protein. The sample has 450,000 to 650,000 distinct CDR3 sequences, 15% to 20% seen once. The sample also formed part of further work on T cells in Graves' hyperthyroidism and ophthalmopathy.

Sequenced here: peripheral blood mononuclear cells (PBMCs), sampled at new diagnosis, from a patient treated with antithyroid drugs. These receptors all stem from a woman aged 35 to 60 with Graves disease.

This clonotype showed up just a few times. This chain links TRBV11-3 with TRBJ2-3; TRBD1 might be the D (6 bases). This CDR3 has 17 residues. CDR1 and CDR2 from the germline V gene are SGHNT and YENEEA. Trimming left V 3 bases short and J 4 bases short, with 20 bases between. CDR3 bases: TGTGCCAGCAGCTTGACCCTACAGGGTACAAGGTCAGATACGCAGTATTTT. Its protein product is CASSLTLQGTRSDTQYF.

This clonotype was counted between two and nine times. The CDR3 bases are TGTGCCAGCAGTGGAAACAGTAATGAAAAACTGTTTTTT. Amino acids: CASSGNSNEKLFF. This chain connects TRBV6-1 to TRBJ1-4; D not resolved. The CDR3 consists of 13 residues. CDR1 and CDR2 (germline): MNHNS, SASEGT. Between the trimmed V and J ends, which lost 4 bases and 4 bases, there was a span of 7 bases.

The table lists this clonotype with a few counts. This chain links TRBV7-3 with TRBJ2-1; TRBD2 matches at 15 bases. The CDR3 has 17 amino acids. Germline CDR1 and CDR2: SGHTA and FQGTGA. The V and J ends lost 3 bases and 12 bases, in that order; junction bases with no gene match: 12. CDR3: CASSLNGLAGGPGGQFF. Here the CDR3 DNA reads TGTGCCAGCAGCTTGAACGGACTAGCGGGGGGGCCAGGGGGGCAGTTCTTC.

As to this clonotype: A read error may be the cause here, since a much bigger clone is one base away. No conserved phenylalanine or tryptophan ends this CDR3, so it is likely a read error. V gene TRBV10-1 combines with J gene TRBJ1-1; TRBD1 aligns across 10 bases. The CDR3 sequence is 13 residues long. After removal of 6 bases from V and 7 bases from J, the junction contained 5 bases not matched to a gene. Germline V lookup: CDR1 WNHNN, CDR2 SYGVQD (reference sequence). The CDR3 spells CASSRDRGLEAFS. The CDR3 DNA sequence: TGCGCCAGCAGCCGAGACAGGGGGCTTGAAGCTTTCTCT.

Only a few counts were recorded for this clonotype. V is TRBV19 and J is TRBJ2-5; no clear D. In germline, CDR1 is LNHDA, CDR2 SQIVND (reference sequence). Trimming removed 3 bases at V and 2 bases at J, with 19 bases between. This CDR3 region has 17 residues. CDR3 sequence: CASSIPQSGVGQETQYF. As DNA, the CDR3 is TGTGCCAGTAGTATCCCCCAGTCTGGAGTGGGTCAAGAGACCCAGTACTTC. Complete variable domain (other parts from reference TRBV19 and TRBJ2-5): DGGITQSPKYLFRKEGQNVTLSCEQNLNHDAMYWYRQDPGQGLRLIYYSQIVNDFQKGDIAEGYSVSREKKESFPLTVTSAQKNPTAFYLCASSIPQSGVGQETQYFGPGTRLLVL.

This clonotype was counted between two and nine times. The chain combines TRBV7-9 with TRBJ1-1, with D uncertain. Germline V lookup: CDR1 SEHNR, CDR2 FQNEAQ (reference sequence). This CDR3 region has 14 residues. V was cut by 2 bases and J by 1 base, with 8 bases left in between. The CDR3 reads CASSLRSGNTEAFF. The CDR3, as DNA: TGTGCCAGCAGCTTAAGATCGGGGAACACTGAAGCTTTCTTT. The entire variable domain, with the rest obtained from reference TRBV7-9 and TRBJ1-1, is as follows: DTGVSQNPRHKITKRGQNVTFRCDPISEHNRLYWYRQTLGQGPEFLTYFQNEAQLEKSRLLSDRFSAERPKGSFSTLEIQRTEQGDSAMYLCASSLRSGNTEAFFGQGTRLTVV.

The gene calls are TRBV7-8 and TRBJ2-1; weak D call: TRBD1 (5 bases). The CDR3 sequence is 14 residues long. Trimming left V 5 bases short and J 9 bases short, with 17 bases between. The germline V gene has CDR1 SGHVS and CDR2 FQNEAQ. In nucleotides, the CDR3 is TGTGCCAGCAGCCCCCGGGCAGGGCTGGGTGAGCAGTTCTTC. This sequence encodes CASSPRAGLGEQFF.

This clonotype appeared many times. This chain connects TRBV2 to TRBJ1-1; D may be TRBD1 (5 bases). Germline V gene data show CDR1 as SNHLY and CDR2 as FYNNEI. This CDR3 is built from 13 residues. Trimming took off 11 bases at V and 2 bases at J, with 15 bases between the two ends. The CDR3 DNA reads TGTGCCTCCACCCGGGGGAGAAACACTGAAGCTTTCTTT. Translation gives CASTRGRNTEAFF.

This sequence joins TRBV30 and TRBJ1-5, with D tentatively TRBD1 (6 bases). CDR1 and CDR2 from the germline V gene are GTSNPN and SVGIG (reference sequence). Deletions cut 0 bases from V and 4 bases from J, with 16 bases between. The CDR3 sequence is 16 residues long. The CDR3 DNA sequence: TGTGCCTGGAGTGTACGCTCACCGGACAGAAATCAGCCCCAGCATTTT. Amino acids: CAWSVRSPDRNQPQHF.

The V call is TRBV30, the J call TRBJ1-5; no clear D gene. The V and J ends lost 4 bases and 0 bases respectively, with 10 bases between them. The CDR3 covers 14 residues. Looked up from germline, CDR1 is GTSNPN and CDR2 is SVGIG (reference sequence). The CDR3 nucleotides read TGTGCCTGGAATCTAGGAGATAGCAATCAGCCCCAGCATTTT. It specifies CAWNLGDSNQPQHF.

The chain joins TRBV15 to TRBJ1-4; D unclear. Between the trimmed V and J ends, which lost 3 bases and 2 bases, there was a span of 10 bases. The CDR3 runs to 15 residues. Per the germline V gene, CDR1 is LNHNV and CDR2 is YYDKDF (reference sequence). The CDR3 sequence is CATSSRAGTNEKLFF. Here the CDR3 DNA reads TGTGCCACCAGCAGTAGAGCGGGGACTAATGAAAAACTGTTTTTT.

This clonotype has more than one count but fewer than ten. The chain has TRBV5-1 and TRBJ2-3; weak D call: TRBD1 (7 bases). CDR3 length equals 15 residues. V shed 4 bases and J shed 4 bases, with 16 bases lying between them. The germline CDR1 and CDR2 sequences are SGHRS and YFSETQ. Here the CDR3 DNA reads TGCGCCAGCAGCCCCGAGGAGGGGGCATCAGATACGCAGTATTTT. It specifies CASSPEEGASDTQYF.

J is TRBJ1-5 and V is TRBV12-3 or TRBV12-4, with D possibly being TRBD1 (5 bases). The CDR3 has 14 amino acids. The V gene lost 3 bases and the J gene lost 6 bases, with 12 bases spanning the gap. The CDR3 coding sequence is TGTGCCAGCAGTTTGGGGGTTGGGACTCAGCCCCAGCATTTT. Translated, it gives CASSLGVGTQPQHF.

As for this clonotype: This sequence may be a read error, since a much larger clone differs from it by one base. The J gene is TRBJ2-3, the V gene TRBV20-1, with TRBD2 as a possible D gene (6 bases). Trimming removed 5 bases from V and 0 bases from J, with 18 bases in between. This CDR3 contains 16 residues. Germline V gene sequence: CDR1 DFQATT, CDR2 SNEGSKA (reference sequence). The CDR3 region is CSAGGTVTPSTDTQYF. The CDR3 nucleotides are TGCAGTGCTGGCGGGACCGTAACGCCTAGCACAGATACGCAGTATTTT.

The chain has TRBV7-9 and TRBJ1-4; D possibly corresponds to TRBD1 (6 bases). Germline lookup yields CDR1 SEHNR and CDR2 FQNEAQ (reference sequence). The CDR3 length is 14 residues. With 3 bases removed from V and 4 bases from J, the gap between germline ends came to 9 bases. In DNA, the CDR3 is TGTGCCAGCAGCTTCCAGGGGAATAATGAAAAACTGTTTTTT. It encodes CASSFQGNNEKLFF.

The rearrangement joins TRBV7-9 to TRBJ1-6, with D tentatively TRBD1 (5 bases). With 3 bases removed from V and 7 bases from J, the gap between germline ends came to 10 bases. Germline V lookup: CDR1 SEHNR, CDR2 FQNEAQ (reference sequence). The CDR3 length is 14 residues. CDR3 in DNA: TGTGCCAGCAGCTTGATAGGGGAGAATTCACCCCTCCACTTT. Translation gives CASSLIGENSPLHF.

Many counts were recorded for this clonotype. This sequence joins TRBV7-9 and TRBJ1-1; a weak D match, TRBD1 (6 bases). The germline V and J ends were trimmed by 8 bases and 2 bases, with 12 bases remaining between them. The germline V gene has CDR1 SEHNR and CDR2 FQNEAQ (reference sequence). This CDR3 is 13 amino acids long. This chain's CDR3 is CASLSGANTEAFF. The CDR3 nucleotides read TGTGCCAGCCTCTCGGGGGCCAACACTGAAGCTTTCTTT. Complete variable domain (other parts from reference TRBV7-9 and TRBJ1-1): DTGVSQNPRHKITKRGQNVTFRCDPISEHNRLYWYRQTLGQGPEFLTYFQNEAQLEKSRLLSDRFSAERPKGSFSTLEIQRTEQGDSAMYLCASLSGANTEAFFGQGTRLTVV.

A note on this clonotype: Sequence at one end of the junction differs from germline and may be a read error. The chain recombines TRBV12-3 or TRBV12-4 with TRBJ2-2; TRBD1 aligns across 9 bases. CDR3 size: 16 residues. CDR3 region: CASSLLGTGLTGKLFF. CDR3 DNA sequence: TGTGCCAGCAGTTTATTGGGGACAGGGTTGACCGGGAAGCTGTTTTTT.

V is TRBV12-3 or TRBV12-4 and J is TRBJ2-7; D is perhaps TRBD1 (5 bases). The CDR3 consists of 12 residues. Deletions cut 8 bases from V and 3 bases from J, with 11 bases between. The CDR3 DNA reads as TGTGCCAGCTGTAGGGGAAGCTACGAGCAGTACTTC. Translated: CASCRGSYEQYF.

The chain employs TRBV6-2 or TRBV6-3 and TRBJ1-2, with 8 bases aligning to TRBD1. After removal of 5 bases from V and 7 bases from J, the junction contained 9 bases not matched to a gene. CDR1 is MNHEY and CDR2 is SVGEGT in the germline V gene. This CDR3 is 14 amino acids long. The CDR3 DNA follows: TGTGCCAGCAGTGAAGGACAGGGAGGATTTGGCTACACCTTC. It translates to CASSEGQGGFGYTF.

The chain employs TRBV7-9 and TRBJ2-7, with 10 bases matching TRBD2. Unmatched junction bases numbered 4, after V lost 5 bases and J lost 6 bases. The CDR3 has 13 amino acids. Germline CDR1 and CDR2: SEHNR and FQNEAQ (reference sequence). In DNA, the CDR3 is TGTGCCAGCAGCACCGGGACTAGCGTCGAGCAGTACTTC. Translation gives CASSTGTSVEQYF.

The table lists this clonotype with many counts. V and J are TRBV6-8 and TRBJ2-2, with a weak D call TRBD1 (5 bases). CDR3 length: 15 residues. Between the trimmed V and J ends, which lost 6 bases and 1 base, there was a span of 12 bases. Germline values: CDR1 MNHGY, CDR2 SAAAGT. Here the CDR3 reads CASRGPGENTGELFF. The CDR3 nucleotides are TGTGCCAGCAGGGGGCCTGGGGAGAACACCGGGGAGCTGTTTTTT.

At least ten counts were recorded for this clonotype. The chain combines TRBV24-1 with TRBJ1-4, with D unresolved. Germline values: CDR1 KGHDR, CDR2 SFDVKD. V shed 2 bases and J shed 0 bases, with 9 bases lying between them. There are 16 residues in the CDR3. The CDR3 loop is CATSDSSGSTNEKLFF. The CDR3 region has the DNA TGTGCCACCAGTGATTCTTCAGGATCAACTAATGAAAAACTGTTTTTT.

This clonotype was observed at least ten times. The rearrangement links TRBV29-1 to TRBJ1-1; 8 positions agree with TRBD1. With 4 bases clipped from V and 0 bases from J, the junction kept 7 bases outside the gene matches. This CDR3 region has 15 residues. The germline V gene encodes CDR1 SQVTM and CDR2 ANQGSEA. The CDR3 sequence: CSVVDRGLVNTEAFF. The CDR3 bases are TGCAGCGTTGTTGACAGGGGACTCGTGAACACTGAAGCTTTCTTT.

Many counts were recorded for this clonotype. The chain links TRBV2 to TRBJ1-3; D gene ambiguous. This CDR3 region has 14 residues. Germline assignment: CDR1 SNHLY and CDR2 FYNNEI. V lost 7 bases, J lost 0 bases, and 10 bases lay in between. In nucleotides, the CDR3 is TGTGCCAGCACTCTCGGGAGCTCTGGAAACACCATATATTTT. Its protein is CASTLGSSGNTIYF.

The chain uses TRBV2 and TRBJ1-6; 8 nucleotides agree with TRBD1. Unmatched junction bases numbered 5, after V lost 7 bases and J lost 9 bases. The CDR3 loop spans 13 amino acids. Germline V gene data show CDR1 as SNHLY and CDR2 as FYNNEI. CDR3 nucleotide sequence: TGTGCCAGCACTTTGGACAGGGCTTCACCCCTCCACTTT. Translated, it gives CASTLDRASPLHF.

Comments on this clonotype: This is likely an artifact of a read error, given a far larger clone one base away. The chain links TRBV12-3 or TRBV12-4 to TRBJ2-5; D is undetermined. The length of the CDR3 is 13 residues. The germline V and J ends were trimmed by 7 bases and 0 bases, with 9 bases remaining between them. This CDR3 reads CASNSYYQETQYF. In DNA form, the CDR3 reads TGTGCCAGCAATTCGTATTACCAAGAGACCCAGTACTTC.

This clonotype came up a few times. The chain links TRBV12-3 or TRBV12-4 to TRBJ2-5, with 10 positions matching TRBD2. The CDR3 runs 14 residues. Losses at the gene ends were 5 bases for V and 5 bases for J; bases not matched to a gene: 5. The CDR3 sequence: CASSPGTSDETQYF. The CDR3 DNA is TGTGCCAGCAGTCCCGGGACTAGCGACGAGACCCAGTACTTC.

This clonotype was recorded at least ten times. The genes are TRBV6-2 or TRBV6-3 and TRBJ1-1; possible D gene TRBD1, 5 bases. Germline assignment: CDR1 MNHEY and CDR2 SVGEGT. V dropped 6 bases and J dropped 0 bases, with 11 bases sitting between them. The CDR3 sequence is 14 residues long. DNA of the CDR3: TGTGCCAGCAGACCAAGCAGGGTGAACACTGAAGCTTTCTTT. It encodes CASRPSRVNTEAFF.